One sample yielded the 22 T cell receptor beta chains listed below, sequenced in a study of blood T cell repertoires in COVID-19. Profiled with immunoSEQ multiplex PCR; TCRdb holds only in-frame clones, not every one. This table has 250,000 to 300,000 clones, approximately 90% appearing once. Input material: PBMCs or T cells enriched from blood (not recorded which). The receptors shown here come from a middle-aged woman with acute COVID-19.

V and J are TRBV6-5 and TRBJ1-5; TRBD1 is a possible D gene (6 bases). With 6 bases removed from V and 3 bases from J, the gap between germline ends came to 9 bases. The germline CDR1 and CDR2 sequences are MNHEY and SVGAGI. The CDR3 consists of 13 residues. The CDR3 DNA reads TGTGCCAGCAGAATGGGACACAATCAGCCCCAGCATTTT. It codes for CASRMGHNQPQHF.

The rearrangement uses TRBV3-1 (or the pseudogene TRBV3-2) and TRBJ2-7, with TRBD1 identical over 8 bases. Germline V gene lookup returns CDR1 LGHDT and CDR2 YNNKEL (reference sequence). Trimming at V came to 4 bases and at J to 5 bases, leaving 1 base not matched to a gene. The CDR3 runs to 12 residues. CDR3 DNA: TGTGCCAGCAGCCGGGACAGGAACGAGCAGTACTTC. It specifies CASSRDRNEQYF.

The chain couples TRBV7-2 to TRBJ1-2, with 7 positions matching TRBD1. This CDR3 is 14 amino acids long. Germline values: CDR1 SGHTA, CDR2 FQGNSA. V lost 5 bases to trimming and J lost 0 bases; unmatched junction nucleotides: 3. The CDR3 protein is CASSPDRTNYGYTF. CDR3 DNA sequence: TGTGCCAGCAGCCCGGACAGGACTAACTATGGCTACACCTTC. The full variable domain, completed using reference TRBV7-2 and TRBJ1-2, is GAGVSQSPSNKVTEKGKDVELRCDPISGHTALYWYRQSLGQGLEFLIYFQGNSAPDKSGLPSDRFSAERTGGSVSTLTIQRTQQEDSAVYLCASSPDRTNYGYTFGSGTRLTVV.

V gene TRBV4-1 combines with J gene TRBJ2-6, with D maybe TRBD1 (5 bases). The V end lost 3 bases, the J end lost 0 bases, and 12 bases lay between the germline ends. Germline CDR1 is MGHRA and CDR2 is YSYEKL. The CDR3 has 17 amino acids. The CDR3 here is CASSQEWGPSGANVLTF. Written as DNA, the CDR3 is TGCGCCAGCAGCCAGGAATGGGGCCCCTCTGGGGCCAACGTCCTGACTTTC.

This chain connects TRBV6-1 to TRBJ2-3, with 11 bases identical to TRBD2. Trimming took 3 bases from V and 4 from J; bases not matched to a gene: 6. The CDR3 spans 16 residues. Germline V lookup: CDR1 MNHNS, CDR2 SASEGT. CDR3 residues: CASSDELAGEADTQYF. The CDR3 DNA follows: TGTGCCAGCAGTGACGAACTAGCGGGGGAGGCAGATACGCAGTATTTT.

The rearrangement uses TRBV3-1 (or the pseudogene TRBV3-2) and TRBJ2-7, with TRBD2 identical over 7 bases. CDR3 length: 13 amino acids. V lost 0 bases, J lost 6 bases, and 2 bases stayed unmatched. Germline V gene data show CDR1 as LGHDT and CDR2 as YNNKEL (reference sequence). CDR3 sequence reads: CASSQDWGGEQYF. The CDR3, as DNA: TGTGCCAGCAGCCAAGATTGGGGGGGCGAGCAGTACTTC.

The chain is built from TRBV4-1 and TRBJ1-1; TRBD1 agrees at 12 bases. The CDR3 runs to 18 residues. Germline assignment: CDR1 MGHRA and CDR2 YSYEKL. V gave up 4 bases and J gave up 1 base; unmatched junction bases: 10. As DNA, the CDR3 is TGCGCCAGCAGCCGAGCCGGGACAGGGGGCAGGAAGAACACTGAAGCTTTCTTT. It codes for CASSRAGTGGRKNTEAFF.

This clone showed up just a few times. V gene TRBV19 combines with J gene TRBJ2-7; tentatively, D is TRBD1 (6 bases). Germline-derived CDR1 and CDR2 are LNHDA and SQIVND (reference sequence). The CDR3 has 14 residues. Trimming took 2 bases from V and 3 from J, leaving 11 bases between them. The CDR3 DNA is TGTGCCAGTAGTATAAGGGGACAAGTCTACGAGCAGTACTTC. It translates to CASSIRGQVYEQYF.

This clone was seen once. V is TRBV29-1 and J is TRBJ2-3; TRBD2 aligns across 10 bases. After removal of 2 bases from V and 2 bases from J, the junction contained 13 bases not matched to a gene. This CDR3 is 18 amino acids long. In germline, CDR1 is SQVTM, CDR2 ANQGSEA. For the CDR3, the DNA is TGCAGCGTTGAATCGGCTAGCGGGGGCCCCTGGGTCACAGATACGCAGTATTTT. Amino acids: CSVESASGGPWVTDTQYF.

This clone occurred once. The CDR3 here is CATQASRNENTEAFF. The CDR3 bases are TGTGCCACACAGGCCTCCCGAAATGAAAACACTGAAGCTTTCTTT. V usage is TRBV5-4 and J usage is TRBJ1-1; D perhaps matches TRBD1 (5 bases). The CDR3 has 15 residues. CDR1 is SGHNT, CDR2 YYREEE, per germline (reference sequence). V was cut by 9 bases and J by 2 bases, with 20 bases left in between.

This clone has just a few counts. For the CDR3, the DNA is TGTGCCAGCAGCTTAATCTTCTCCTACGAGCAGTACTTC. Protein sequence: CASSLIFSYEQYF. The chain uses TRBV11-3 and TRBJ2-7; D uncertain. V was shortened by 2 bases and J by 0 bases, with 5 bases between the two germline ends. This CDR3 spans 13 amino acids. CDR1 SGHNT and CDR2 YENEEA come from the germline V gene.

This chain connects TRBV4-3 to TRBJ2-3, with D possibly matching TRBD1 (6 bases). The CDR3 sequence is 17 residues long. CDR1 and CDR2 (germline): LGHNA, YSLEER. Between the trimmed V and J ends, which lost 0 bases and 3 bases, there was a span of 16 bases. The CDR3 DNA sequence: TGCGCCAGCAGCCAAGATATTTCAGGGGACGGTACAGATACGCAGTATTTT. It is translated as CASSQDISGDGTDTQYF.

J is TRBJ2-1 and V is TRBV6-6; 10 bases are a match to TRBD2. CDR3 size: 15 residues. The germline gives CDR1 MNHNY, CDR2 SVGAGI (reference sequence). The junction had 8 bases not matched to a gene; V was cut back by 5 bases and J by 7 bases. CDR3 amino acids: CASSDAGTSVNEQFF. CDR3 bases: TGTGCCAGCAGTGATGCCGGGACTAGCGTAAATGAGCAGTTCTTC.

V usage is TRBV7-2 and J usage is TRBJ1-1; D is unclear. CDR1 is SGHTA and CDR2 is FQGNSA in the germline V gene. The V gene lost 5 bases and the J gene lost 7 bases, with 11 bases spanning the gap. The CDR3 has 12 residues. The CDR3 here is CASSPIRGEAFF. The DNA of the CDR3 is TGTGCCAGCAGCCCAATAAGAGGTGAAGCTTTCTTT.

This chain joins TRBV5-6 and TRBJ1-6; D gene ambiguous. Trimming pared 0 bases from V and 7 bases from J, leaving 11 bases between. This CDR3 is built from 15 residues. CDR1 is SGHDT and CDR2 is YYEEEE in the germline V gene. The CDR3 protein is CASSLAVGRNSPLHF. The DNA of the CDR3 is TGTGCCAGCAGCTTGGCGGTAGGGAGGAATTCACCCCTCCACTTT.

The chain uses TRBV19 and TRBJ2-7; D is perhaps TRBD1 (5 bases). Germline-derived CDR1 and CDR2 are LNHDA and SQIVND (reference sequence). Trimming took 4 bases from V and 2 from J, leaving 9 bases between them. The length of the CDR3 is 13 residues. The CDR3 region has the DNA TGTGCCAGTAGTAAAGGCAGGGCCTACGAGCAGTACTTC. Translated: CASSKGRAYEQYF.

This chain uses TRBV4-1 with TRBJ1-3; possibly TRBD1 for D (6 bases). The V end was cut by 5 bases, the J end by 2 bases, with 13 bases between. CDR3 length: 15 residues. Germline CDR1 and CDR2: MGHRA and YSYEKL. As DNA, the CDR3 is TGCGCCAGCAGCACAGGGTTCGGTGCTGGAAACACCATATATTTT. Translation: CASSTGFGAGNTIYF.

This chain joins TRBV25-1 and TRBJ1-1, with D possibly being TRBD1 (6 bases). Germline V CDR1 and CDR2: MGHDK, SYGVNS. V shed 5 bases and J shed 10 bases, with 23 bases lying between them. The CDR3 spans 15 residues. CDR3 DNA sequence: TGTGCCAGCAGTTCTCTAGGACAGACGGTGGAAGGAGCTTTCTTT. Its translation: CASSSLGQTVEGAFF.

The chain joins TRBV5-6 to TRBJ2-7, with 7 bases matching TRBD2. Germline V gene lookup returns CDR1 SGHDT and CDR2 YYEEEE. The V gene end was trimmed by 4 bases and the J gene end by 7 bases; junction bases not matched to a gene: 8. The length of the CDR3 is 13 residues. The CDR3 here is CASSLKGGWEQYF. CDR3 nucleotides: TGTGCCAGCAGCCTAAAGGGAGGGTGGGAGCAGTACTTC.

V gene TRBV7-3 combines with J gene TRBJ2-2; perhaps TRBD2 as D (6 bases). This CDR3 contains 17 residues. V lost 4 bases, J lost 1 base, and 16 bases lay in between. Germline lookup yields CDR1 SGHTA and CDR2 FQGTGA. CDR3 DNA sequence: TGTGCCAGCAGCTCCTCCGGAGGGCACTGGAACACCGGGGAGCTGTTTTTT. Translation gives CASSSSGGHWNTGELFF. Full variable domain (remainder filled in from reference TRBV7-3 and TRBJ2-2): GAGVSQTPSNKVTEKGKYVELRCDPISGHTALYWYRQSLGQGPEFLIYFQGTGAADDSGLPNDRFFAVRPEGSVSTLKIQRTERGDSAVYLCASSSSGGHWNTGELFFGEGSRLTVL.

This clone was observed a single time. The gene calls are TRBV11-2 and TRBJ1-2; 8 bases match TRBD1. This CDR3 has 15 amino acids. CDR1 and CDR2 from the germline V gene are SGHAT and FQNNGV. V lost 5 bases and J lost 8; bases outside the gene matches: 13. The DNA for the CDR3 is TGTGCCAGCAGCACTAGCCTCCAGGGGGCCCGGGGCTACACCTTC. Its protein product is CASSTSLQGARGYTF.

V and J are TRBV12-3 or TRBV12-4 and TRBJ2-2, with D maybe TRBD1 (6 bases). CDR3 size: 13 residues. V gave up 6 bases and J gave up 7 bases, with 12 bases separating them. The CDR3 spells CASSRPGDGELFF. For the CDR3, the DNA is TGTGCCAGCAGCCGACCAGGGGACGGGGAGCTGTTTTTT.